This T cell receptor (beta chain) was observed in a study of CXCR3-negative and CXCR3-positive naive CD8 T cells. Points from the study as a whole: Naive cells used TRBV-TRBJ genes in much the same way whether CXCR3-negative or CXCR3-positive; memory cells did not.

This CDR3 has 20 amino acids. Germline CDR1 MDHEN, CDR2 SYDVKM. TRB cDNA was prepared as libraries by UMI-labeled 5' RACE. TCRdb reworked the 5' RACE reads into one entry per CDR3 protein, no DNA. Its clone listing holds around 29,000 distinct CDR3 sequences. With respect to this clonotype: Its antigen is not identified.

This TCR derives from a human donor in good health. Some clones in this sample may be carry-over from other donors' samples. This sequence joins TRBV28 and TRBJ2-1; there is no DNA to check the TCRdb D call of TRBD2. The sequenced material came from memory CD8+ T cells from blood. The CDR3 sequence: CASSLRRPGLAGGPGGEQFF.